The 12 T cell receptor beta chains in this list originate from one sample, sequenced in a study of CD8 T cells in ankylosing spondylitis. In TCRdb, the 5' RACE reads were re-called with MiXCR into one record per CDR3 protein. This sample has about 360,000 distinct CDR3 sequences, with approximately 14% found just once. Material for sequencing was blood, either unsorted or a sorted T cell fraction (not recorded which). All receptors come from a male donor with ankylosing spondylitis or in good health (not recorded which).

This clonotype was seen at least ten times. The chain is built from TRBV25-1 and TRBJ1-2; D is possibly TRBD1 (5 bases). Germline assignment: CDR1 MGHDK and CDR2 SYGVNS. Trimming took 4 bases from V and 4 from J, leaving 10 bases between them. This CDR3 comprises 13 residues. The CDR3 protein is CASSAPGGYGYTF. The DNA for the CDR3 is TGTGCCAGCAGTGCCCCTGGGGGCTATGGCTACACCTTC.

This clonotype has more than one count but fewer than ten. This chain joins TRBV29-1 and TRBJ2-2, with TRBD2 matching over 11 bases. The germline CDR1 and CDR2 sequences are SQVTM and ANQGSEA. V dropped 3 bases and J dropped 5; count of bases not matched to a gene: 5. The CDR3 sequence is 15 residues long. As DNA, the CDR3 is TGCAGCGTTGATGATAGCGGGAGGGCGACCGGGGAGCTGTTTTTT. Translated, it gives CSVDDSGRATGELFF.

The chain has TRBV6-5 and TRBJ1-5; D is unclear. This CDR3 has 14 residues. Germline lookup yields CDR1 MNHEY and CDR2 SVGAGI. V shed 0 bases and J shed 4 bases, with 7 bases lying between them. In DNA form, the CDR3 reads TGTGCCAGCAGTTACTCCCCAGTTAATCAGCCCCAGCATTTT. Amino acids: CASSYSPVNQPQHF.

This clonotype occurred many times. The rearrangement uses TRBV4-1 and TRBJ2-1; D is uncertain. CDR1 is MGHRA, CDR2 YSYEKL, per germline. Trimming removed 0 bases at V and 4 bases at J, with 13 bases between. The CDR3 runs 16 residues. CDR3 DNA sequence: TGCGCCAGCAGCCAAGATCCGGCGATTAAATACAATGAGCAGTTCTTC. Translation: CASSQDPAIKYNEQFF.

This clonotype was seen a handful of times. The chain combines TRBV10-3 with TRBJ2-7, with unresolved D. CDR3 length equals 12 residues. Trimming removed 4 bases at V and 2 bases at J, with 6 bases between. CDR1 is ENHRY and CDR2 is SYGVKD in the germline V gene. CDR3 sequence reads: CAISGSPYEQYF. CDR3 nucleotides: TGTGCCATCAGTGGAAGCCCCTACGAGCAGTACTTC.

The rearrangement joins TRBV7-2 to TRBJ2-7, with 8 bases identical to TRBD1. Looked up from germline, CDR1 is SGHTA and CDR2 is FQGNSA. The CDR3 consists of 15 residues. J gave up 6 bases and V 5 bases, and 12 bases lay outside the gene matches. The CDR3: CASSPTGGLLSEQYF. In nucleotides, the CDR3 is TGTGCCAGCAGCCCAACAGGGGGTCTTCTCTCCGAGCAGTACTTC.

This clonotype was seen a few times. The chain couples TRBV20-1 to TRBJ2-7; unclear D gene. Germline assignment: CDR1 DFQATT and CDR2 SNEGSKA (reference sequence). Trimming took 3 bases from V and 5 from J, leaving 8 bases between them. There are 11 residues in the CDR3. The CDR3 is CSARRDHEQYF. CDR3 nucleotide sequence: TGCAGTGCTAGGCGAGACCACGAGCAGTACTTC.

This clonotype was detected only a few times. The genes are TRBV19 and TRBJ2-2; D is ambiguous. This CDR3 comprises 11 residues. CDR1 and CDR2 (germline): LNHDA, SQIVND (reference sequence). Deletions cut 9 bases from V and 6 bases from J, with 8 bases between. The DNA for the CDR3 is TGTGCCAGCCAAAGCGCCGGGGAGCTGTTTTTT. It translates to CASQSAGELFF.

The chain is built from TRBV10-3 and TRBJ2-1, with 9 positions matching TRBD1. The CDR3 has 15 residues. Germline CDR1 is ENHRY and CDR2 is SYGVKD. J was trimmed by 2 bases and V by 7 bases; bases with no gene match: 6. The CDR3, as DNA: TGTGCCATCACCCGGGGGGACAGGGCCTACAATGAGCAGTTCTTC. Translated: CAITRGDRAYNEQFF.

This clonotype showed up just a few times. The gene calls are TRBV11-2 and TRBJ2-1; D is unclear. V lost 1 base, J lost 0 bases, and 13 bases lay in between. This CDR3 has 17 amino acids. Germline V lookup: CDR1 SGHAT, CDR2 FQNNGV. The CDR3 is CASSLVKEPRSYNEQFF. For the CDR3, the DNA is TGTGCCAGCAGCTTAGTTAAGGAGCCCCGCTCCTACAATGAGCAGTTCTTC.

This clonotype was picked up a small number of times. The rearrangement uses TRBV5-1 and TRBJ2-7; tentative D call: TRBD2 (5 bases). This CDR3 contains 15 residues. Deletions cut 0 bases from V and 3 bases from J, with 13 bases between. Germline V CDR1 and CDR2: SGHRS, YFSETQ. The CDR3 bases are TGCGCCAGCAGCTTGGGACATCCGGGGTTCTACGAGCAGTACTTC. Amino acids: CASSLGHPGFYEQYF. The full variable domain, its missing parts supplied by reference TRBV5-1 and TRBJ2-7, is KAGVTQTPRYLIKTRGQQVTLSCSPISGHRSVSWYQQTPGQGLQFLFEYFSETQRNKGNFPGRFSGRQFSNSRSEMNVSTLELGDSALYLCASSLGHPGFYEQYFGPGTRLTVT.

CDR3 DNA sequence: TGTGCCAGCAGCGCCGCGGGGGGCTACTACGAGCAGTACTTC. Translated, it gives CASSAAGGYYEQYF. J is TRBJ2-7 and V is TRBV5-5; TRBD2 matches 8 bases. V was pared by 4 bases and J by 3 bases, with 6 bases of the junction left unmatched. The CDR3 is 14 residues long. Per the germline V gene, CDR1 is SGHKS and CDR2 is YYEKEE (reference sequence).